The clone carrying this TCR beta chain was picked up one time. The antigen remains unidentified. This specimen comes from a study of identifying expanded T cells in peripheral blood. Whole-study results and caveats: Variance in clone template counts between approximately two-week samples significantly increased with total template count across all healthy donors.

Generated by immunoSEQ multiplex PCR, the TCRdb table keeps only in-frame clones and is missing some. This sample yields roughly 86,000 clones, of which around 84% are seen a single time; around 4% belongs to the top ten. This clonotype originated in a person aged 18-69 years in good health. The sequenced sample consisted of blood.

The CDR3 is CASSTGDDTDTQYF. For the CDR3, the DNA is TGTGCCAGTAGTACAGGGGACGATACAGATACGCAGTATTTT. The V gene is TRBV19, the J gene TRBJ2-3; D may be TRBD1 (6 bases). Germline assignment: CDR1 LNHDA and CDR2 SQIVND (reference sequence). This CDR3 region has 14 residues. The germline V and J ends were trimmed by 4 bases and 3 bases, with 11 bases remaining between them.